This T cell receptor (beta chain) was captured by sequencing in a study of control samples from healthy donors and cancer patients. V lost 4 bases to trimming and J lost 1 base, with 19 bases between them. This CDR3 has 17 amino acids. The germline V gene has CDR1 SSHAT and CDR2 FNYEAQ (reference sequence). Only in-frame clones appear in the TCRdb table, and some are missing; sequencing was by immunoSEQ multiplex PCR. This sample carries around 130,000 clones, about 93% of them seen once, and the ten largest clones take less than 2.5%. The chain combines TRBV7-7 with TRBJ2-5; tentatively, D is TRBD2 (6 bases). The receptor was derived from a man younger than 35 in good health. Sequenced sample: blood. The CDR3 DNA sequence: TGTGCCAGCAGCTACAGAAGGAGGGAAGCGAGCCAAGAGACCCAGTACTTC. Residues: CASSYRRREASQETQYF.